Below, 28 T cell receptor beta chains from the same sample are listed, as sequenced in a study of CD8 T cells in ankylosing spondylitis. Each CDR3 protein gets one entry after TCRdb re-called the 5' RACE reads with MiXCR. The table records about 160,000 distinct CDR3 sequences, approximately 16% of them present only once. The sequenced sample consisted of blood, either unsorted or a sorted T cell fraction (not recorded which). The receptor source for this set is a male donor with ankylosing spondylitis or in good health (not recorded which).

The chain employs TRBV5-1 and TRBJ2-1; no definite D call. V was cut by 0 bases and J by 7 bases, with 17 bases left in between. This CDR3 is built from 16 residues. From germline, CDR1 is SGHRS and CDR2 YFSETQ. This chain's CDR3 is CASSLVSPGWVNEQFF. The CDR3 DNA reads as TGCGCCAGCAGCTTGGTTTCGCCTGGGTGGGTGAATGAGCAGTTCTTC.

A few counts support this clonotype. The chain is built from TRBV5-1 and TRBJ2-6; D not resolved. CDR1 and CDR2 (germline): SGHRS, YFSETQ. V lost 0 bases and J lost 0, with 7 bases in between. The CDR3 totals 16 residues. CDR3: CASSLGGHSGANVLTF. CDR3 sequence (DNA): TGCGCCAGCAGCTTGGGTGGCCACTCTGGGGCCAACGTCCTGACTTTC.

V is TRBV6-5 and J is TRBJ1-1, with TRBD1 matching over 8 bases. V lost 5 bases to trimming and J lost 7 bases; unmatched junction nucleotides: 3. The CDR3 runs 12 residues. Germline values: CDR1 MNHEY, CDR2 SVGAGI. For the CDR3, the DNA is TGTGCCAGCAGTGGGACAGGAGGTGAAGCTTTCTTT. It encodes CASSGTGGEAFF.

This clonotype occurred many times. The genes are TRBV20-1 and TRBJ2-5; a possible D gene is TRBD2 (5 bases). Between the trimmed V and J ends, which lost 7 bases and 2 bases, there was a span of 23 bases. Germline loops: CDR1 DFQATT, CDR2 SNEGSKA (reference sequence). CDR3 size: 16 residues. CDR3 nucleotide sequence: TGCAGTGTCCCGACTACAGCGGTGTGGGGACAAGAGACCCAGTACTTC. Translating it yields CSVPTTAVWGQETQYF.

This clonotype was counted many times. The chain links TRBV20-1 to TRBJ1-3; 9 nucleotides align to TRBD1. The V and J ends lost 0 bases and 4 bases, in that order; junction bases with no gene match: 1. CDR3 size: 14 residues. Germline V lookup: CDR1 DFQATT, CDR2 SNEGSKA (reference sequence). The CDR3 nucleotides read TGCAGTGCTAGAGACGGACAGGGGGGAAACACCATATATTTT. Amino acids: CSARDGQGGNTIYF.

This clonotype was recorded at least ten times. The J gene is TRBJ1-5, the V gene TRBV5-1; the D gene is possibly TRBD1 (5 bases). Looked up from germline, CDR1 is SGHRS and CDR2 is YFSETQ. This CDR3 has 13 residues. Trimming removed 5 bases from V and 5 bases from J, with 11 bases in between. CDR3: CASREGVDQPQHF. The CDR3 DNA reads as TGCGCCAGCAGAGAAGGGGTGGATCAGCCCCAGCATTTT.

There are many counts of this clonotype. This chain links TRBV5-1 with TRBJ2-2, with TRBD2 matching over 7 bases. After removal of 7 bases from V and 4 bases from J, the junction contained 10 bases not matched to a gene. This CDR3 is built from 15 residues. CDR1 and CDR2 from the germline V gene are SGHRS and YFSETQ. This CDR3 reads CASGSRASGTGELFF. In DNA, the CDR3 is TGCGCCAGCGGGTCAAGGGCTAGCGGCACCGGGGAGCTGTTTTTT.

This clonotype appeared many times. The V and J genes are TRBV27 and TRBJ2-3; TRBD1 agrees at 7 bases. With V trimmed by 4 bases and J by 1 base, 5 bases remained unmatched. Germline CDR1 MNHEY, CDR2 SMNVEV (reference sequence). The CDR3 totals 15 residues. CDR3 sequence: CASSSEGAGTDTQYF. In nucleotides, the CDR3 is TGTGCCAGCAGTTCCGAGGGGGCAGGCACAGATACGCAGTATTTT.

This clonotype was detected ten times or more. The chain employs TRBV18 and TRBJ2-1, with 7 nucleotides matching TRBD2. V shed 6 bases and J 4 bases; nucleotides not matched to a gene: 0. Germline-derived CDR1 and CDR2 are KGHSH and LQKENI. The CDR3 extends over 12 amino acids. Written as DNA, the CDR3 is TGTGCCAGCTCCGGGGGGTACAATGAGCAGTTCTTC. This translates into CASSGGYNEQFF.

The sample holds many counts of this clonotype. The rearrangement joins TRBV28 to TRBJ2-5; TRBD2 agrees at 11 bases. Germline values: CDR1 MDHEN, CDR2 SYDVKM. The CDR3 runs 17 residues. The ends lost 1 base at V and 4 bases at J; junction bases unmatched: 8. The CDR3 coding sequence is TGTGCCAGCAGTTTATATTTACTAGCGGGAGTTTTAGAGACCCAGTACTTC. Translating it yields CASSLYLLAGVLETQYF.

This clonotype appeared many times. The CDR3 spells CASSLPGFSNQPQHF. CDR3 nucleotide sequence: TGTGCCAGCAGCTTACCAGGCTTTAGCAATCAGCCCCAGCATTTT. This sequence joins TRBV7-8 and TRBJ1-5; D unclear. Germline V gene lookup returns CDR1 SGHVS and CDR2 FQNEAQ. Deletions cut 2 bases from V and 0 bases from J, with 8 bases between. This CDR3 has 15 residues.

This clonotype occurred a few times. The chain joins TRBV12-3 or TRBV12-4 to TRBJ1-5; D is ambiguous. V lost 7 bases and J lost 6, with 19 bases in between. The CDR3 totals 15 residues. CDR3 region: CASKVSAEPRQPQHF. CDR3 nucleotides: TGTGCCAGCAAAGTGTCGGCAGAACCTCGTCAGCCCCAGCATTTT.

This chain uses TRBV5-1 with TRBJ2-1, with D perhaps matching TRBD1 (7 bases). In germline, CDR1 is SGHRS, CDR2 YFSETQ. V lost 0 bases and J 6 bases, leaving 10 bases between the germline ends. The CDR3 contains 14 residues. This chain's CDR3 is CASSLAQGGNEQFF. As DNA, the CDR3 is TGCGCCAGCAGCTTGGCCCAGGGGGGCAATGAGCAGTTCTTC.

This clonotype occurred many times. V is TRBV29-1 and J is TRBJ1-4; D ambiguous. CDR1 and CDR2 (germline): SQVTM, ANQGSEA. The germline V and J ends were trimmed by 6 bases and 8 bases, with 10 bases remaining between them. This CDR3 comprises 11 residues. CDR3 in DNA: TGCAGCGTCCTACTTGGGGAAAAACTGTTTTTT. Its protein product is CSVLLGEKLFF.

At least ten counts were recorded for this clonotype. The CDR3 DNA sequence: TGCGCCAGCAGCTCTCGGACTGTACAAGAGACCCAGTACTTC. It is translated as CASSSRTVQETQYF. The chain carries TRBV5-1 and TRBJ2-5; D is possibly TRBD2 (5 bases). The V end lost 3 bases, the J end lost 2 bases, and 11 bases lay between the germline ends. This CDR3 region has 14 residues. Looked up from germline, CDR1 is SGHRS and CDR2 is YFSETQ.

This chain links TRBV18 with TRBJ2-7; D gene ambiguous. Germline CDR1 and CDR2: KGHSH and LQKENI. The CDR3 is 14 amino acids. V lost 3 bases and J 3 bases, leaving 12 bases between the germline ends. The CDR3 nucleotides are TGTGCCAGCTCACCTCAAGGGATGGTCTACGAGCAGTACTTC. This encodes CASSPQGMVYEQYF.

This clonotype was counted ten times or more. This sequence joins TRBV5-1 and TRBJ2-2, with a possible D match to TRBD1 (6 bases). The CDR3 sequence is 15 residues long. V was trimmed by 1 base and J by 6 bases, leaving 13 bases between them. Germline V gives CDR1 SGHRS, CDR2 YFSETQ. This CDR3 is CASSLSGTRSGELFF. The CDR3 DNA reads as TGCGCCAGCAGCTTGTCCGGGACACGATCCGGGGAGCTGTTTTTT.

This clonotype was seen a handful of times. The V call is TRBV5-6, the J call TRBJ2-3, with 10 bases lining up with TRBD2. The CDR3 has 15 residues. Germline V gene lookup returns CDR1 SGHDT and CDR2 YYEEEE. V dropped 2 bases and J dropped 6; count of bases not matched to a gene: 6. The CDR3 here is CASSLSGRAEDTQYF. The CDR3 DNA follows: TGTGCCAGCAGCTTAAGCGGGAGGGCCGAGGATACGCAGTATTTT. The full variable domain, with the rest looked up from reference TRBV5-6 and TRBJ2-3, is DAGVTQSPTHLIKTRGQQVTLRCSPKSGHDTVSWYQQALGQGPQFIFQYYEEEERQRGNFPDRFSGHQFPNYSSELNVNALLLGDSALYLCASSLSGRAEDTQYFGPGTRLTVL.

This clonotype was seen repeatedly, ten times or more. The chain couples TRBV28 to TRBJ2-3, with TRBD2 matching over 8 bases. Trimming cost V 2 bases and J 2 bases; bases outside gene matches: 9. This CDR3 is 17 amino acids long. Looked up from germline, CDR1 is MDHEN and CDR2 is SYDVKM. CDR3 loop: CASSLTLVREDTDTQYF. As DNA, the CDR3 is TGTGCCAGCAGTTTAACTCTGGTGCGGGAGGACACAGATACGCAGTATTTT.

In DNA, the CDR3 is TGTGCCAGCAGCTCAACCGGGACAGGGTCCGAGACCCAGTACTTC. Amino acid sequence: CASSSTGTGSETQYF. The chain links TRBV9 to TRBJ2-5, with 9 bases lining up with TRBD1. Germline CDR1 SGDLS, CDR2 YYNGEE. This CDR3 spans 15 amino acids. With 4 bases clipped from V and 5 bases from J, the junction kept 9 bases outside the gene matches.

At least ten counts were recorded for this clonotype. The CDR3 loop is CASSYPTAQHF. The CDR3 nucleotides read TGTGCCAGCAGTTACCCGACGGCCCAGCATTTT. The gene calls are TRBV6-2 or TRBV6-3 and TRBJ1-5; no reliable D call. Germline assignment: CDR1 MNHEY and CDR2 SVGEGT. V was clipped by 2 bases and J by 11 bases, with 7 bases between them. The CDR3 is 11 amino acids.

This clonotype was counted many times. The V call is TRBV5-1, the J call TRBJ1-5; D not resolved. Germline-derived CDR1 and CDR2 are SGHRS and YFSETQ. The CDR3 runs to 14 residues. Trimming took off 0 bases at V and 7 bases at J, with 11 bases between the two ends. Here the CDR3 reads CASSLDGETQPQHF. The CDR3 nucleotides read TGCGCCAGCAGCTTGGACGGGGAGACCCAGCCCCAGCATTTT.

Many counts were recorded for this clonotype. The V gene is TRBV29-1, the J gene TRBJ2-3; D remains ambiguous. The V end lost 4 bases, the J end lost 0 bases, and 5 bases lay between the germline ends. From germline, CDR1 is SQVTM and CDR2 ANQGSEA. The CDR3 contains 12 residues. The DNA of the CDR3 is TGCAGCGTTGTACAGAGCACAGATACGCAGTATTTT. It codes for CSVVQSTDTQYF.

This clonotype has only a few counts. CDR3 bases: TGCAGTGCTAGAGGCGTGGGAGGGACCTACGAGCAGTACTTC. Protein product: CSARGVGGTYEQYF. V is TRBV20-1 and J is TRBJ2-7, with 7 bases aligning to TRBD2. The CDR3 is 14 amino acids. The V segment lost 1 base and the J segment 2 bases; nucleotides outside the gene matches: 5. Germline V CDR1 and CDR2: DFQATT, SNEGSKA (reference sequence).

This clonotype has at least ten counts. Here the CDR3 DNA reads TGTGCCAGACGGGAGACCCAGTACTTC. Residues: CARRETQYF. The gene calls are TRBV27 and TRBJ2-5; D not certain. The V gene's germline CDR1 is MNHEY and CDR2 SMNVEV (reference sequence). This CDR3 is built from 9 residues. V was trimmed by 9 bases and J by 5 bases, leaving 4 bases between them.

The chain employs TRBV25-1 and TRBJ2-1; 12 bases align to TRBD1. The V gene's germline CDR1 is MGHDK and CDR2 SYGVNS. V lost 1 base to trimming and J lost 7 bases; unmatched junction nucleotides: 5. This CDR3 region has 16 residues. CDR3 sequence: CASSESGQGALNEQFF. DNA for the CDR3: TGTGCCAGCAGTGAATCGGGACAGGGGGCTCTAAATGAGCAGTTCTTC.

This clonotype has more than one count but fewer than ten. This chain connects TRBV27 to TRBJ2-5; the D gene is possibly TRBD2 (6 bases). From germline, CDR1 is MNHEY and CDR2 SMNVEV (reference sequence). This CDR3 spans 10 amino acids. The CDR3 DNA sequence: TGTCAGGGACGGGGGGAGACCCAGTACTTC. Encoded protein: CQGRGETQYF.

CDR3 nucleotides: TGCGCCAGCAGCTTGGGGAGGCCAACTAATGAAAAACTGTTTTTT. It codes for CASSLGRPTNEKLFF. The chain couples TRBV5-1 to TRBJ1-4; no firm D call. Trimming left V 0 bases short and J 0 bases short, with 6 bases between. CDR1 is SGHRS, CDR2 YFSETQ, per germline. The CDR3 totals 15 residues.